A single sample gave rise to the 12 T cell receptor beta chains below, sequenced in a study of cytomegalovirus exposure and HLA in healthy donors. Libraries were prepared by immunoSEQ multiplex PCR; TCRdb keeps only in-frame clonotypes and omits some of them. The data contain 250,000 to 400,000 clones, approximately 88% of them seen just once; the ten biggest clones take up around 0.91%. The sample consisted of PBMCs. Receptor source: a man between 25 and 39 years old in good health and CMV-seronegative.

This clone was detected only a few times. CDR3 sequence reads: CASRGQGNGYTF. Written as DNA, the CDR3 is TGTGCCAGCAGGGGCCAGGGCAATGGCTACACCTTC. This chain uses TRBV25-1 with TRBJ1-2; possibly TRBD1 for D (5 bases). V lost 6 bases and J lost 6, with 11 bases in between. CDR1 is MGHDK, CDR2 SYGVNS, per germline. The CDR3 has 12 amino acids.

This clone was found a few times. The chain recombines TRBV2 with TRBJ1-5, with D hard to call. This CDR3 spans 14 amino acids. The germline CDR1 and CDR2 sequences are SNHLY and FYNNEI. V was trimmed by 7 bases and J by 0 bases, leaving 10 bases between them. The CDR3 sequence is CASTEFGSNQPQHF. CDR3 bases: TGTGCCAGCACTGAGTTCGGTAGCAATCAGCCCCAGCATTTT.

CDR3 DNA sequence: TGTGCCAGCAGCAGTATAGGAGGACCCACTGAAGCTTTCTTT. It specifies CASSSIGGPTEAFF. V and J are TRBV6-1 and TRBJ1-1; D ambiguous. Trimming cost V 6 bases and J 4 bases, with 15 bases left between them. CDR3 length equals 14 residues. Per germline, CDR1 MNHNS and CDR2 SASEGT.

The chain links TRBV4-1 to TRBJ2-7, with 9 bases fitting TRBD1. The CDR3 is 15 amino acids. The germline V gene has CDR1 MGHRA and CDR2 YSYEKL. V lost 3 bases to trimming and J lost 6 bases; unmatched junction nucleotides: 9. The CDR3 spells CASSHVGTGNGEQYF. The CDR3 DNA reads as TGCGCCAGCAGCCACGTAGGGACAGGGAATGGCGAGCAGTACTTC.

The chain has TRBV27 and TRBJ1-1; 7 bases agree with TRBD1. The CDR3 totals 16 residues. The junction had 10 bases not matched to a gene; V was cut back by 6 bases and J by 0 bases. In germline, CDR1 is MNHEY, CDR2 SMNVEV (reference sequence). The CDR3: CASSDTGVRVNTEAFF. As DNA, the CDR3 is TGTGCCAGCAGCGATACAGGGGTGAGGGTGAACACTGAAGCTTTCTTT.

The chain is built from TRBV5-6 and TRBJ1-3; D gene unclear. The CDR3 sequence is 13 residues long. In germline, CDR1 is SGHDT, CDR2 YYEEEE. V lost 2 bases, J lost 1 base, and 4 bases lay in between. The CDR3 DNA reads TGTGCCAGCAGCTTTATTTCTGGAAACACCATATATTTT. Translating gives CASSFISGNTIYF.

The CDR3 DNA is TGCGCCAGCGGACAGGGTGACACAGATACGCAGTATTTT. It is translated as CASGQGDTDTQYF. This rearrangement joins TRBV4-3 to TRBJ2-3, with 8 positions matching TRBD1. Unmatched junction bases numbered 3, after V lost 8 bases and J lost 2 bases. The CDR3 extends over 13 amino acids. CDR1 and CDR2 from the germline V gene are LGHNA and YSLEER.

The chain carries TRBV10-3 and TRBJ1-1, with D perhaps matching TRBD1 (6 bases). CDR1 and CDR2 from the germline V gene are ENHRY and SYGVKD. V lost 0 bases and J lost 4, with 12 bases in between. The CDR3 runs to 15 residues. CDR3 in DNA: TGTGCCATCAGTGAGTCGGGCAGGGGAGCCACTGAAGCTTTCTTT. Its translation: CAISESGRGATEAFF.

This clone came up once. The chain links TRBV6-6 to TRBJ1-1; D is unresolved. The V end lost 8 bases, the J end lost 0 bases, and 10 bases lay between the germline ends. This CDR3 comprises 13 residues. Germline assignment: CDR1 MNHNY and CDR2 SVGAGI (reference sequence). Here the CDR3 DNA reads TGTGCCAGCCGAGAGGGTGTGAACACTGAAGCTTTCTTT. Its protein is CASREGVNTEAFF.

The chain links TRBV7-9 to TRBJ1-2, with 12 bases lining up with TRBD1. The germline gives CDR1 SEHNR, CDR2 FQNEAQ (reference sequence). CDR3 length: 15 residues. V dropped 4 bases and J dropped 7; count of bases not matched to a gene: 7. CDR3 nucleotide sequence: TGTGCCAGCAGCTCTTCCGGGACAGGGGGCTCTGGCTACACCTTC. This sequence encodes CASSSSGTGGSGYTF.

The chain combines TRBV7-9 with TRBJ1-6; 8 bases match TRBD1. The CDR3 has 17 residues. J was trimmed by 0 bases and V by 4 bases; bases with no gene match: 5. The V gene's germline CDR1 is SEHNR and CDR2 FQNEAQ (reference sequence). The CDR3 is CASSSGGGSSYNSPLHF. CDR3 nucleotides: TGTGCCAGCAGCTCAGGGGGCGGAAGCTCCTATAATTCACCCCTCCACTTT. Supplemented by reference TRBV7-9 and TRBJ1-6, the full variable domain reads DTGVSQNPRHKITKRGQNVTFRCDPISEHNRLYWYRQTLGQGPEFLTYFQNEAQLEKSRLLSDRFSAERPKGSFSTLEIQRTEQGDSAMYLCASSSGGGSSYNSPLHFGNGTRLTVT.

The chain couples TRBV5-6 to TRBJ2-7; D unresolved. Per the germline V gene, CDR1 is SGHDT and CDR2 is YYEEEE. The germline V and J ends were trimmed by 2 bases and 3 bases, with 15 bases remaining between them. The CDR3 sequence is 15 residues long. CDR3 sequence (DNA): TGTGCCAGCAGCTTACGCCGCCGGAACAGCTACGAGCAGTACTTC. Encoded protein: CASSLRRRNSYEQYF.